These T cell receptor beta chains were read from a single sample in a study of cytomegalovirus exposure and HLA in healthy donors. Some clones are missing from TCRdb's copy, which holds only in-frame ones; the method was immunoSEQ multiplex PCR. In the table there are 170,000 or so clones, around 80% of which are singletons. Material: PBMCs. These receptors all come from a woman aged 45-60 years in good health and CMV-seropositive. The CDR3 runs from the conserved cysteine through the conserved F or W. A D gene is named only where the DNA matches it firmly. Only part of the rows carry a size: once, few, many, or a class if the clone is expanded.

>-|TRBJ1-1|TRBV27|-
CASSYKIAYTEAFF
TGTGCCAGCAGTTATAAGATAGCGTACACTGAAGCTTTCTTT
>-|TRBJ1-4|TRBV5-1|TRBD1
CASSLVQGDEKLFF
TGCGCCAGCAGCTTGGTTCAGGGGGACGAAAAACTGTTTTTT
>-|TRBJ2-7|TRBV5-4|TRBD1
CASSFQRTGGEQYF
TGTGCCAGCAGCTTCCAGCGGACAGGGGGAGAGCAGTACTTC
>-|TRBJ2-7|TRBV28|-
CASSLSRGQYF
TGTGCCAGCAGTTTAAGCAGAGGGCAGTACTTC
>few|TRBJ1-2|TRBV25-1|TRBD1
CASSVQGANYGYTF
TGTGCCAGCAGCGTACAGGGGGCAAACTATGGCTACACCTTC
>-|TRBJ2-6|TRBV10-3|-
CAISEAGSGANVLTF
TGTGCCATCAGTGAGGCGGGGTCTGGGGCCAACGTCCTGACTTTC
>-|TRBJ1-2|TRBV15|TRBD1
CATSNGQVINYGYTF
TGTGCCACCAGCAACGGACAGGTGATAAACTATGGCTACACCTTC
>-|TRBJ1-1|TRBV11-3|-
CASSPYFDRPVYTEAFF
TGTGCCAGCAGCCCCTACTTCGACAGGCCCGTTTACACTGAAGCTTTCTTT
>-|TRBJ2-2|TRBV2|-
CAYGGQTNTGELFF
TGTGCCTACGGCGGCCAGACCAACACCGGGGAGCTGTTTTTT
>-|TRBJ2-7|TRBV7-9|-
CASSSLTYEQYF
TGTGCCAGCAGCTCCTTAACCTACGAGCAGTACTTC
>-|TRBJ2-5|TRBV9|-
CASSVDGAGVETQYF
TGTGCCAGCAGCGTCGACGGGGCAGGGGTTGAGACCCAGTACTTC
>-|TRBJ2-2|TRBV9|TRBD1
CASSTRGTGLTGELFF
TGTGCCAGCAGCACCCGGGGGACAGGTCTTACCGGGGAGCTGTTTTTT
>-|TRBJ2-3|TRBV2|-
CAQVGGSTDTQYF
TGTGCCCAAGTGGGGGGAAGCACAGATACGCAGTATTTT
>-|TRBJ2-7|TRBV7-9|TRBD1
CASSLGDSYYEQYF
TGTGCCAGCAGCTTGGGGGACAGCTACTACGAGCAGTACTTC
>-|TRBJ2-3|TRBV5-1|-
CASSFRQGSQGTQYF
TGCGCCAGCAGCTTTCGGCAGGGAAGTCAGGGTACGCAGTATTTT
>-|TRBJ2-5|TRBV28|-
CASSSPIGGSWETQYF
TGTGCCAGCAGTTCCCCCATCGGGGGAAGTTGGGAGACCCAGTACTTC
>-|TRBJ1-1|TRBV19|TRBD1
CASSIVFGTGVNTEAFF
TGTGCCAGTAGTATAGTTTTTGGGACAGGGGTGAACACTGAAGCTTTCTTT
>-|TRBJ2-5|TRBV18|TRBD1
CASSTDRVGVQETQYF
TGTGCCAGCTCGACCGACAGGGTAGGGGTCCAAGAGACCCAGTACTTC